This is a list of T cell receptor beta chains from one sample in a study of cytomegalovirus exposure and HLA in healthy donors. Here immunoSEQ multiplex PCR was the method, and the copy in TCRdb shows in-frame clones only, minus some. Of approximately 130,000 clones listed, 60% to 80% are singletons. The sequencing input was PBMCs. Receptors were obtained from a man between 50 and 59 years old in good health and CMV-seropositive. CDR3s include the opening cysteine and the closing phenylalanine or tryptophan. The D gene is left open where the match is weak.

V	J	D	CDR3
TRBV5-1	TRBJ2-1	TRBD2	CASSLDGGVTLDGSPYNEQFF
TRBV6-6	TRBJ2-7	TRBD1	CASSQGQGREQYF
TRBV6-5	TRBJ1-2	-	CASSRVEGYGYTF
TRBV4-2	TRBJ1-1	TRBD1	CASSQDQGGLMNTEAFF
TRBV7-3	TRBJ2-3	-	CASSLNHNTDTQYF
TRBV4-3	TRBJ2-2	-	CASSHSHEGGLGGELFF
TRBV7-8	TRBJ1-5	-	CASSLGSWAESNQPQHF
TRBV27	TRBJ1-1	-	CASSSPFGSGDTEAFF
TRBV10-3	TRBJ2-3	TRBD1	CAITGTGVTDTQYF
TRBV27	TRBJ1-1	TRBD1	CASTRTGRMNTEAFF
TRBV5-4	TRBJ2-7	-	CASSLSPSSYEQYF
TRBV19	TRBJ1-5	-	CASSIAGQPQHF
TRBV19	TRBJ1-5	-	CASVDRGSGNQPQHF
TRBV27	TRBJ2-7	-	CASSLLQSNEQYF
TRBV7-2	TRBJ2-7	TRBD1	CASSPQQGGPYEQYF
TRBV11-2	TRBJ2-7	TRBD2	CASSLGLAGYPRGSYEQYF
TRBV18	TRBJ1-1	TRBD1	CASSLLLGTAEAFF
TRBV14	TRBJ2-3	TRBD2	CASSQFGGRDTQYF
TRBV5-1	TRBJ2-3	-	CASRQAVWTDTQYF
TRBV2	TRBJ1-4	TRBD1	CASRRGQGIEKLFF
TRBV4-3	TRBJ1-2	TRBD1	CASSQERGQSIYGYTF
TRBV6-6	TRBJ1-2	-	CASRSHPDGDYGYTF
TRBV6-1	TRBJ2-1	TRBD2	CASSPTGLVLNEQFF
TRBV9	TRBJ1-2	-	CASSVESEGYGYTF